Given below is one T cell receptor beta chain in context. The antigen is not known. Germline loops: CDR1 SQVTM, CDR2 ANQGSEA. The CDR3 is 12 amino acids. Selected positively for CCR7 and CD45RO-negative, naive CD8 cells excluded terminally differentiated effector memory CD45RA+ cells. The donors, healthy adults who were HIV-negative, had experienced no recent acute infections or vaccinations. Caucasian adults living in Nashville, Tennessee, provided all samples. The data belong to a study of shared clonotypes between healthy human individuals. Study-level results: The study's rarefaction showed incomplete sorted-subset sequencing despite large depth.

Each PCR replicate from the sorted subsets contained approximately 0.2 ug DNA, which is tens of thousands of T cell genomes. Generated by immunoSEQ multiplex PCR, the TCRdb table keeps only in-frame clones and is missing some. In the table there are roughly 2,000,000 clones, about 94% of which are singletons. This TCR derives from a man in his late teens or twenties in good health. Some clones in this sample may be carry-over from other donors' samples. The genes are TRBV29-1 and TRBJ2-5; D is ambiguous. The DNA end is more similar to TRBJ2-7, so the J call may be wrong. Input material: naive CD8+ T cells from PBMCs. DNA for the CDR3: TGCAGCGTCCTAGTGCAGCCCTACGAGCAGTACTTC. It codes for CSVLVQPYEQYF.